What follows is one T cell receptor (beta chain) and its context. TCRdb fed the 5' RACE reads into MiXCR, producing one record per CDR3 protein. The data contain about 94,000 distinct CDR3 sequences, 19% of them seen just once; the ten biggest clones take up about a fifth. The sample comes from a study of spatial heterogeneity in lung cancer. At the level of the study: PBMC collected at follow-up were sequenced when available, a median of roughly two years after resection.

As for time point: blood at routine non-recurrence follow-up after resection. Per the germline V gene, CDR1 is SGDLS and CDR2 is YYNGEE. The length of the CDR3 is 13 residues. With 0 bases removed from V and 3 bases from J, the gap between germline ends came to 4 bases. This receptor was taken from a male donor with early-stage non-small cell lung cancer. V and J are TRBV9 and TRBJ1-3; D remains unclear. Sample: PBMCs, taken at follow-up. CDR3 amino acids: CASSVDVGNTIYF. The CDR3 DNA reads as TGTGCCAGCAGCGTAGATGTTGGAAACACCATATATTTT.